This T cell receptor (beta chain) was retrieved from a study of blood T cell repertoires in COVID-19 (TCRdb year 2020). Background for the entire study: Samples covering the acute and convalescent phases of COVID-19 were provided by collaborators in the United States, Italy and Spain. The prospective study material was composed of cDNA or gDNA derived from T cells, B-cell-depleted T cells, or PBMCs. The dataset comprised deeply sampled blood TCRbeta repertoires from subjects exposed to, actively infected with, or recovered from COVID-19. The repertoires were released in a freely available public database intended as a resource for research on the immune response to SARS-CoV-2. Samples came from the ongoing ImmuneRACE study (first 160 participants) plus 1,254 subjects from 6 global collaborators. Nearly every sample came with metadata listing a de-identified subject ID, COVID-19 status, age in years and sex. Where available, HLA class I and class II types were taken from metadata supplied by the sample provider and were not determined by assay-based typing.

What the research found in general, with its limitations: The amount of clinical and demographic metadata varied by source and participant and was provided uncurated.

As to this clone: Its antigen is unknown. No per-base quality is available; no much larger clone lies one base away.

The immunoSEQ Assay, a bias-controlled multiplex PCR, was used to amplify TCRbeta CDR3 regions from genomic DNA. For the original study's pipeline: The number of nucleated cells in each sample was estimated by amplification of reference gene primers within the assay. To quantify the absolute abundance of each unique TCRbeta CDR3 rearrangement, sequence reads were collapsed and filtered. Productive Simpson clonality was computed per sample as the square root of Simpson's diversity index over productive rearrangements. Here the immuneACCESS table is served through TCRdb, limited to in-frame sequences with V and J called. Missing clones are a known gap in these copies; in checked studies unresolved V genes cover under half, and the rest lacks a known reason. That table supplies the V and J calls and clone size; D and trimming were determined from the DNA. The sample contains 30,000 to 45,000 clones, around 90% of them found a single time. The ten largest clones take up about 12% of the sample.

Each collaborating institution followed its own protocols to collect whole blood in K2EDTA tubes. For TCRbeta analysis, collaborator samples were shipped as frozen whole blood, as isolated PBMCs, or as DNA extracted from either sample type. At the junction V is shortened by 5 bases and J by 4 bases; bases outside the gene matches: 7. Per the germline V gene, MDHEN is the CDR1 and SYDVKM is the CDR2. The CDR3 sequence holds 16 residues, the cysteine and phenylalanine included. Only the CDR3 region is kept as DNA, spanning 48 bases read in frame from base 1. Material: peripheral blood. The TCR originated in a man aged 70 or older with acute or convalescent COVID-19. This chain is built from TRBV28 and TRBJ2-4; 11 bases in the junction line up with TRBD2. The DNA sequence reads TGTGCCAGCAGTCGACCGACTAGCGGGGTTAAAAACATTCAGTACTTC. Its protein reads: CASSRPTSGVKNIQYF.